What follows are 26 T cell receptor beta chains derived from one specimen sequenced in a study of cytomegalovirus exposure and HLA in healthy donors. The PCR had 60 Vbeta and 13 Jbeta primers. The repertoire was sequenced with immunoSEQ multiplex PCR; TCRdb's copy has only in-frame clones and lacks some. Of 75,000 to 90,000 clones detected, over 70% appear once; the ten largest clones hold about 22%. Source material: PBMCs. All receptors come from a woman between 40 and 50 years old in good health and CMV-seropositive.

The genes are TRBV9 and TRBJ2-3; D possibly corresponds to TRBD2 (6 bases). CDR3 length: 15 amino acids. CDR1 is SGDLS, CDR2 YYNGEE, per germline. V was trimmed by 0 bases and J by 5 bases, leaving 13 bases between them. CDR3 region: CASSVGGAGIDTQYF. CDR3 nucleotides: TGTGCCAGCAGCGTAGGCGGGGCAGGGATAGATACGCAGTATTTT.

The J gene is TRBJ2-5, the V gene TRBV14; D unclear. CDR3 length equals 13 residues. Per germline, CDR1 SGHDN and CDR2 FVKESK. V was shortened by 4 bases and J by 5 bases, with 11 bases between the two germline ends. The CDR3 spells CASSPELEETQYF. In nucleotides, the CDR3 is TGTGCCAGCAGCCCAGAGTTAGAGGAGACCCAGTACTTC.

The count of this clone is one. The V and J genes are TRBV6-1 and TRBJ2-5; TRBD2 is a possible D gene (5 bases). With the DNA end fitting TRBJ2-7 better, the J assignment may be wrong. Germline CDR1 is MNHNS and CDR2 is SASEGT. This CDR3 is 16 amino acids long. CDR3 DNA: TGTGCCAGCAGTGAAAGTATCGGGGTTCAAGGCTACGAGCAGTACTTC. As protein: CASSESIGVQGYEQYF.

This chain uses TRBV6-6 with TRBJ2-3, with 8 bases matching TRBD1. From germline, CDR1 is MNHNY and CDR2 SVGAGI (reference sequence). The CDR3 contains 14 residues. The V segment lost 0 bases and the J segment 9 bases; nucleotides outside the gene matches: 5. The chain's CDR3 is CASSYSNQGATQYF. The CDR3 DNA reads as TGTGCCAGCAGTTACTCCAATCAGGGGGCAACGCAGTATTTT.

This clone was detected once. CDR3: CAWSPIGGYTF. In nucleotides, the CDR3 is TGTGCCTGGAGTCCTATTGGTGGCTACACCTTC. The V gene is TRBV30, the J gene TRBJ1-2, with unresolved D. Germline-derived CDR1 and CDR2 are GTSNPN and SVGIG (reference sequence). The CDR3 loop spans 11 amino acids. Trimming pared 2 bases from V and 7 bases from J, leaving 8 bases between.

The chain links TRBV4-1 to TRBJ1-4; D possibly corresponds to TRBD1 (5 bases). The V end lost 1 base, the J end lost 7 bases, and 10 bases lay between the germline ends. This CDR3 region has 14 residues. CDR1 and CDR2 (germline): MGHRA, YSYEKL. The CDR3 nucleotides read TGCGCCAGCAGCCAAGGGCAGGGCACTGAAAAACTGTTTTTT. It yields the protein CASSQGQGTEKLFF.

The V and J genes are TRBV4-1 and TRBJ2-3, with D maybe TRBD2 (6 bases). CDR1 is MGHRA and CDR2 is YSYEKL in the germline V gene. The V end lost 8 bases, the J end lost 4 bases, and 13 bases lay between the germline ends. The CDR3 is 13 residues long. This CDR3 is CASEGGVADTQYF. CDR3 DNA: TGCGCCAGCGAAGGAGGGGTCGCAGATACGCAGTATTTT.

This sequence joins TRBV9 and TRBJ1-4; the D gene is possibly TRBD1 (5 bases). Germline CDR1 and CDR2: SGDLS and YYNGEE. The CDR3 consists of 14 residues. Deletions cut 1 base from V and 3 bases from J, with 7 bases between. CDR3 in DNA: TGTGCCAGCAGCGTAAAGGGGTCTAATGAAAAACTGTTTTTT. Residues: CASSVKGSNEKLFF. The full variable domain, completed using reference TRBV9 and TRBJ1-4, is DSGVTQTPKHLITATGQRVTLRCSPRSGDLSVYWYQQSLDQGLQFLIQYYNGEERAKGNILERFSAQQFPDLHSELNLSSLELGDSALYFCASSVKGSNEKLFFGSGTQLSVL.

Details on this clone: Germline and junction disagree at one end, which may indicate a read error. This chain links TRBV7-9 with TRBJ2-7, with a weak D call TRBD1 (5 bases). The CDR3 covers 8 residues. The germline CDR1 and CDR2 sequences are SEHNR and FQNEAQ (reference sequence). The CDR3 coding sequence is TGTGCCAGCAGCTCAGGGCTTTTC. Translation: CASSSGLF. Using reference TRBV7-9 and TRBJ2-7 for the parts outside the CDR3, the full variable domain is DTGVSQNPRHKITKRGQNVTFRCDPISEHNRLYWYRQTLGQGPEFLTYFQNEAQLEKSRLLSDRFSAERPKGSFSTLEIQRTEQGDSAMYLCASSSGLFGPGTRLTVT.

The CDR3 DNA follows: TGTGCCAGCACCCCGAGGATGCGCGTGGATGGGGAGACCCAGTACTTC. This translates into CASTPRMRVDGETQYF. The chain joins TRBV5-5 to TRBJ2-5, with D unclear. The CDR3 consists of 16 residues. Germline V lookup: CDR1 SGHKS, CDR2 YYEKEE (reference sequence). V gave up 6 bases and J gave up 5 bases, with 23 bases separating them.

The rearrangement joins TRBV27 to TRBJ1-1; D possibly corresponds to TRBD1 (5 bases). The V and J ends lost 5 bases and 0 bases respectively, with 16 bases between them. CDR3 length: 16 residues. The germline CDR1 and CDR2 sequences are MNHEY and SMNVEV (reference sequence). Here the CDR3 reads CASSTYYKQVNTEAFF. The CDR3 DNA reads TGTGCCAGCAGTACCTACTATAAACAGGTGAACACTGAAGCTTTCTTT.

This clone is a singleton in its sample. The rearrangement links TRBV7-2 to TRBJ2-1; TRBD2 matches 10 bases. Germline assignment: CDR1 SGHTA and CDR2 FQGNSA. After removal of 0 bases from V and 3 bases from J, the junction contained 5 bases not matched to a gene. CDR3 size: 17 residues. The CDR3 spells CASSLALRTSGYNEQFF. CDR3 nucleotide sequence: TGTGCCAGCAGCTTAGCGCTACGGACTAGCGGCTACAATGAGCAGTTCTTC.

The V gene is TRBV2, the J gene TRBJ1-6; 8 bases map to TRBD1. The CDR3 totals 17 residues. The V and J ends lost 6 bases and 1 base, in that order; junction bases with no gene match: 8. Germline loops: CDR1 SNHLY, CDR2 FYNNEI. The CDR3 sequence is CASSQDRGASYNSPLHF. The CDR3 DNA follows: TGTGCCAGCAGCCAAGACAGGGGAGCATCCTATAATTCACCCCTCCACTTT.

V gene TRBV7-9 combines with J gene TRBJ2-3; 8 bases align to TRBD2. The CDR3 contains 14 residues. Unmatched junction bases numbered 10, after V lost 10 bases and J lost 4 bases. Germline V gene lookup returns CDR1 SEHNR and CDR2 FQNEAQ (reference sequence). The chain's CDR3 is CATRVAGGADTQYF. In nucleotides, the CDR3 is TGTGCCACCAGGGTTGCGGGAGGTGCAGATACGCAGTATTTT.

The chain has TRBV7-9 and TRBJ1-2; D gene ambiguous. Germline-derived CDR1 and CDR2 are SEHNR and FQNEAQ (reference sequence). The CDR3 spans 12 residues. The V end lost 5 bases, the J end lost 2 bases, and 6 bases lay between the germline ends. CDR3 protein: CASSEQNYGYTF. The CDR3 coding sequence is TGTGCCAGCAGCGAACAGAACTATGGCTACACCTTC.

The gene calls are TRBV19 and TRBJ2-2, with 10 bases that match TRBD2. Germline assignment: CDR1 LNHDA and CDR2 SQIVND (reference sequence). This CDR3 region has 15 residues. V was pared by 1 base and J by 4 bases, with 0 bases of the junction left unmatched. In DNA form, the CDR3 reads TGTGCCAGTAGTATAGGACTAGCGGGCACCGGGGAGCTGTTTTTT. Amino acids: CASSIGLAGTGELFF.

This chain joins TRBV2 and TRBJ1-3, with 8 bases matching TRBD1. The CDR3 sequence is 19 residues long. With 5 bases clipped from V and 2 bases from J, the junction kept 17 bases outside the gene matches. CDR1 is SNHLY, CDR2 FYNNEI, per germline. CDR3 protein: CASSWSGGFLFVAGNTIYF. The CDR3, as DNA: TGTGCCAGCAGTTGGTCAGGGGGCTTCTTATTTGTGGCTGGAAACACCATATATTTT. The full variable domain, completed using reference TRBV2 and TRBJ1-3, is EPEVTQTPSHQVTQMGQEVILRCVPISNHLYFYWYRQILGQKVEFLVSFYNNEISEKSEIFDDQFSVERPDGSNFTLKIRSTKLEDSAMYFCASSWSGGFLFVAGNTIYFGEGSWLTVV.

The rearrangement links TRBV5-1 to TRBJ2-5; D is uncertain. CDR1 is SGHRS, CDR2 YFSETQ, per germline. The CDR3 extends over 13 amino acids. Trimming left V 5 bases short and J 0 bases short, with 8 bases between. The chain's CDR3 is CASRRQNQETQYF. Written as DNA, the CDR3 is TGCGCCAGCAGGCGGCAGAACCAAGAGACCCAGTACTTC. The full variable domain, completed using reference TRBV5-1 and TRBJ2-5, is KAGVTQTPRYLIKTRGQQVTLSCSPISGHRSVSWYQQTPGQGLQFLFEYFSETQRNKGNFPGRFSGRQFSNSRSEMNVSTLELGDSALYLCASRRQNQETQYFGPGTRLLVL.

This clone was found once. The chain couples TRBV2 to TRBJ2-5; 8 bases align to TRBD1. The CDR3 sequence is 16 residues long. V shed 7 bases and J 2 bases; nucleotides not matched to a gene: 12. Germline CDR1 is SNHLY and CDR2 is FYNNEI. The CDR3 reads CASKEGPGTGQETQYF. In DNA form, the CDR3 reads TGTGCCAGCAAAGAGGGCCCGGGGACAGGTCAAGAGACCCAGTACTTC.

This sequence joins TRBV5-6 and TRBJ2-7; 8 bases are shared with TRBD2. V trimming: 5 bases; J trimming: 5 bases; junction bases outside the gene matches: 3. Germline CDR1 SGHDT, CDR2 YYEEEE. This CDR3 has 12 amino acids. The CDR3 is CASRAGGHEQYF. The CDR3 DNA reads TGTGCCAGCAGGGCGGGAGGCCACGAGCAGTACTTC.

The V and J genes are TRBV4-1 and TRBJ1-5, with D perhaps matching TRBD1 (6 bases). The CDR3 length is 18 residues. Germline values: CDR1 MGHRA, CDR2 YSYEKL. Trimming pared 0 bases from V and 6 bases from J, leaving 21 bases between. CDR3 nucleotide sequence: TGCGCCAGCAGCCAAGATCCACCCGGACAGTTGGTTCGTCAGCCCCAGCATTTT. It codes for CASSQDPPGQLVRQPQHF.

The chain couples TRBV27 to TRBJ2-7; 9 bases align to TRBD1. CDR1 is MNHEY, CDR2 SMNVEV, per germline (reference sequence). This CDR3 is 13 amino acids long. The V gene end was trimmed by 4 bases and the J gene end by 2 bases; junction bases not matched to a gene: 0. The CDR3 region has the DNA TGTGCCAGCAGTTACAGGGGGCCCTACGAGCAGTACTTC. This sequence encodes CASSYRGPYEQYF.

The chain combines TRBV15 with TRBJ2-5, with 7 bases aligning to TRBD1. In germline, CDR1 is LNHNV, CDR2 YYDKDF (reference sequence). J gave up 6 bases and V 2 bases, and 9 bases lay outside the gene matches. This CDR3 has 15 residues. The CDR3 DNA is TGTGCCACCAGCAGACCGGGACAGAAGAAACAGACCCAGTACTTC. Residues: CATSRPGQKKQTQYF.

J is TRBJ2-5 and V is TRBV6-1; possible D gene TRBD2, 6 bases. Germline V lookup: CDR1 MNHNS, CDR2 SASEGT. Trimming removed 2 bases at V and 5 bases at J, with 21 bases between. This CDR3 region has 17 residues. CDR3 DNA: TGTGCCAGCAGTGAAAGAGGGGCGGGGACCTCCGGGGAGACCCAGTACTTC. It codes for CASSERGAGTSGETQYF.

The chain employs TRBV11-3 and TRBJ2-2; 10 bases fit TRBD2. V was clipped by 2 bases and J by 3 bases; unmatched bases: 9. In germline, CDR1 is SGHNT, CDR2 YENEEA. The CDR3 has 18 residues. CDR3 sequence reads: CASSLTASGRRDTGELFF. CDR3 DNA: TGTGCCAGCAGCTTAACGGCTAGCGGGAGAAGGGACACCGGGGAGCTGTTTTTT.

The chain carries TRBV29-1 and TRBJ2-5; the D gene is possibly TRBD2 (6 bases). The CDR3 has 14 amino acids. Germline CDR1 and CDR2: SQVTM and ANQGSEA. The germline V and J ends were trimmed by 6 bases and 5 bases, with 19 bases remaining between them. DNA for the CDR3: TGCAGCGTGCGGGTCGGGAGTATTGGTGAGACCCAGTACTTC. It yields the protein CSVRVGSIGETQYF.